This T cell receptor beta chain was recorded in a study of blood T cell repertoires in COVID-19 (dated by TCRdb to the early 2020s). As for the study more broadly: The collaborator samples originated in the United States, Italy and Spain and spanned the acute and convalescent phases of COVID-19. The repertoires were released in a freely available public database meant as a resource for research on the immune response to SARS-CoV-2. A de-identified subject ID, COVID-19 status, age in years and sex were almost always included in the sample metadata. The prospective study material was composed of cDNA or gDNA derived from T cells, B-cell-depleted T cells, or PBMCs. Where available, HLA class I and class II types were taken from metadata supplied by the sample provider and were not determined by assay-based typing. The samples were drawn from two sources: the first 160 participants of the ongoing ImmuneRACE study, and 1,254 subjects contributed by 6 global collaborators. Deeply sampled blood TCRbeta repertoires from subjects exposed to, actively infected with, or recovered from COVID-19 were included in the dataset. General findings and caveats noted by the study authors: The amount of clinical and demographic metadata varied by source and participant and was provided uncurated.

The germline V gene (reference sequence) provides CDR1 LGHDT and CDR2 YNNKEL. The CDR3 goes from the cysteine to the phenylalanine over 14 residues. Only the CDR3 portion is preserved as DNA: 42 bases, with reading frame beginning at the first base. Compared with germline, V lacks 5 bases and J lacks 5 bases; bases without a gene match: 8. TCRbeta CDR3 regions were amplified from genomic DNA using the immunoSEQ Assay, a bias-controlled multiplex PCR. From the authors' description of their analysis: The number of nucleated cells in each sample was estimated by amplification of reference gene primers within the assay. Sequence reads were collapsed and filtered to measure the absolute abundance of every unique TCRbeta CDR3 rearrangement. For each sample, productive Simpson clonality was calculated by taking the square root of Simpson's diversity index across productive rearrangements. TCRdb took over this immuneACCESS table, retaining in-frame rearrangements with V and J assigned. Such tables are incomplete; in checked studies, under half of the missing clones stem from an unresolved V gene, and the remainder is unexplained. V, J and clone size are those of that table, while D and trimming were read from the DNA. The sample contains approximately 150,000 clones, about four fifths of them found a single time. Roughly 2% of the sample is in the top ten clones.

This clone was detected many times. Which antigen it targets is not known. One base away there is no much larger clone; base qualities are not given. Whole blood was collected in K2EDTA tubes by collaborating institutions according to the institutions' own protocols. For TCRbeta analysis, collaborators shipped samples in one of three forms: frozen whole blood, isolated PBMCs, or DNA extracted from either of those sample types. The V and J genes are TRBV3-1 (or the pseudogene TRBV3-2) and TRBJ2-7, with TRBD2 identical over 8 junction bases. The sequenced sample was peripheral blood. This TCR was recovered from an elderly woman with acute or convalescent COVID-19. The nucleotide sequence reads TGTGCCAGCAGCGCGGGACTAGTAGTTGACGAGCAGTACTTC. The encoded protein is CASSAGLVVDEQYF.